Below, one T cell receptor (beta chain) is given with its context. The antigen is not known. The data are from a study of somatic mutations in cytotoxic T cells in rheumatoid arthritis. About the research overall: Each patient's diagnosis was followed right away by a blood draw (over 29 ml EDTA), before any treatment. Notes on the study in general: Between rheumatoid arthritis patients and age-matched healthy controls, CD8+ T-cell clonality showed no significant difference. Patients with a largest CD8+ clone exceeding 20% of CD8+ cells numbered about an eighth of the roughly 60. Age-dependent increases in CD8+ clonality occurred in rheumatoid arthritis patients but not in healthy controls.

Sequencing used immunoSEQ multiplex PCR; TCRdb keeps in-frame clones, though not all of them. The repertoire holds about 14,000 clones, around 80% seen once, with approximately 31% in the top ten. Germline lookup yields CDR1 LNHDA and CDR2 SQIVND (reference sequence). This CDR3 is 15 amino acids long. V dropped 3 bases and J dropped 0 bases, with 11 bases sitting between them. This TCR was sampled from an adult with rheumatoid arthritis. This chain joins TRBV19 and TRBJ1-2; a possible D gene is TRBD1 (6 bases). The specimen sequenced was CD8+ T cells sorted from blood. The CDR3 DNA reads TGTGCCAGTAGTATCCCAGGACAGTCTAACTATGGCTACACCTTC. This encodes CASSIPGQSNYGYTF.